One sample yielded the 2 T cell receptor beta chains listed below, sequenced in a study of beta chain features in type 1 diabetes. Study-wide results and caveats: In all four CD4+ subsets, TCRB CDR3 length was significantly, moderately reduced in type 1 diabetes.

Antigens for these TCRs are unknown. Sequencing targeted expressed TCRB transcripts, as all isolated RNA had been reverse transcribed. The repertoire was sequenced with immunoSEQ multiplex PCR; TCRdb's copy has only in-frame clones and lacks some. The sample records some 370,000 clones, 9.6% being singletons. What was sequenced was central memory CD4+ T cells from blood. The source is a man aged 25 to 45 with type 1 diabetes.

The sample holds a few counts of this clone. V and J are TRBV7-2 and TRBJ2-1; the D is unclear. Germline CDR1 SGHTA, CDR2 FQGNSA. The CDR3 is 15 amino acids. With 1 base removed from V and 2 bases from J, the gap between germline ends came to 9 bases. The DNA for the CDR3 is TGTGCCAGCAGCTTAGAGGGTTTGGCCTACAATGAGCAGTTCTTC. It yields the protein CASSLEGLAYNEQFF.

The DNA of the CDR3 is TGTGCCAGTAGTATTGCTCCCCCCAGGCAGTATTTT. This translates into CASSIAPPRQYF. V and J are TRBV19 and TRBJ2-3, with no clear D. Trimming removed 3 bases at V and 11 bases at J, with 12 bases between. CDR1 and CDR2 (germline): LNHDA, SQIVND (reference sequence). This CDR3 spans 12 amino acids.